This TCR beta chain was identified during a study of vaccination effects on CD4 cells after COVID-19. The CDR3 is made up of 14 amino acids. Germline values: CDR1 SGHNT, CDR2 YYREEE (reference sequence). The V and J ends lost 9 bases and 7 bases, in that order; junction bases with no gene match: 9. Concerning this clone itself: Antigen: not known.

Ahead of sequencing, the ViraFEST assay grew antigen-specific CD4+ T cells using viral peptide pools. Following culture for more than 9 days, CD4+ T cells were isolated. According to PCR results, the person was infected with SARS-CoV-2 between March and December 2020. In the cultures, half the medium was exchanged for IL-2 medium on days 3 and 7. TCRdb's copy holds only in-frame clones and misses some; the assay was immunoSEQ multiplex PCR. The sample lists approximately 38,000 clones; around 78% were seen once. The clonotype comes from a human donor who had a prior SARS-CoV-2 infection. Sequenced here: CD4+ T cells from PBMCs cultured with a peptide pool, sampled before COVID-19 vaccination. The J gene is TRBJ1-6, the V gene TRBV5-4; 8 nucleotides match TRBD1. In DNA, the CDR3 is TGTGCCACCAGGACAGGGTCGGGCAATTCACCCCTCCACTTT. This translates into CATRTGSGNSPLHF.